A selection of T cell receptor beta chains follows, all from one sample in a study of cytomegalovirus exposure and HLA in healthy donors. Assay: immunoSEQ multiplex PCR; the TCRdb copy retains only in-frame clones and omits some. Of 100,000 to 150,000 clones listed, approximately 80% are singletons. What was sequenced was PBMCs. The receptors come from a woman aged 40 to 50 in good health and CMV-seronegative. Both conserved end residues are part of each CDR3. The D gene is left open where the match is weak. Size values are once, few and many counts, or a class for expanded clones, and some rows have none.

V gene	clone size	J gene	CDR3 length	D gene	CDR3 DNA	CDR3 protein
TRBV7-9	NA	TRBJ2-4	18	TRBD2	TGTGCCAGCAGCTTAGGAGAATGGGCGGGAGAAGGCAAAAACATTCAGTACTTC	CASSLGEWAGEGKNIQYF
TRBV7-3	NA	TRBJ1-1	15	NA	TGTCCCAGCAGCTTAAGGTTCGGGGTGAACACTGAAGCTTTCTTT	CPSSLRFGVNTEAFF
TRBV6-5	NA	TRBJ1-1	13	NA	TGTGCCAGCAGTGATACTAGGCACACTGAAGCTTTCTTT	CASSDTRHTEAFF
TRBV4-1	NA	TRBJ1-2	19	TRBD1	TGCGCCAGCAGCCCCCTGTCCATAGTAGACAGGGCCACGGACTATGGCTACACCTTC	CASSPLSIVDRATDYGYTF
TRBV12-5	NA	TRBJ2-7	13	NA	TGTGCTAGTGGTTTGCACACCTCCTACGAGCAGTACTTC	CASGLHTSYEQYF
TRBV2	NA	TRBJ2-7	13	TRBD1	TGTGCCAGCAGACGAGACAGGGTCGACGAGCAGTACTTC	CASRRDRVDEQYF
TRBV29-1	NA	TRBJ2-7	14	NA	TGCAGCGTTGGGGTCGGGGCAGGGGGGTACGAGCAGTACTTC	CSVGVGAGGYEQYF
TRBV7-9	NA	TRBJ1-1	14	TRBD1	TGTGCCAGCAGGACGGGACAGGGGTCCACTGAAGCTTTCTTT	CASRTGQGSTEAFF
TRBV2	NA	TRBJ1-2	15	NA	TGTGCCAGCAGTGAGGCGGACAGAATCAACTATGGCTACACCTTC	CASSEADRINYGYTF
TRBV5-1	NA	TRBJ1-1	13	NA	TGCGCCAGCAGCTCCAGGGGCGGCACTGAAGCTTTCTTT	CASSSRGGTEAFF
TRBV5-6	NA	TRBJ2-1	13	NA	TGTGCCAGCAGCTTCGGCAGGTACAATGAGCAGTTCTTC	CASSFGRYNEQFF
TRBV28	few	TRBJ1-1	12	NA	TGTGCCAGCAGTTTATATCAGGGTATAGCTTTCTTT	CASSLYQGIAFF
TRBV7-2	NA	TRBJ2-2	15	TRBD2	TGTGCCAGCAGCTGGCGGGGGGTGGGGACCGGGGAGCTGTTTTTT	CASSWRGVGTGELFF
TRBV5-1	NA	TRBJ2-5	11	NA	TGCGCCAGCAAGGAGGGGGAGACCCAGTACTTC	CASKEGETQYF
TRBV27	NA	TRBJ2-1	16	TRBD2	TGTGCCAGCAGTTTTAGTAGCGGGGAAATGAACAATGAGCAGTTCTTC	CASSFSSGEMNNEQFF
TRBV6-5	NA	TRBJ1-4	12	TRBD1	TGTGCCAGCAGTCGACAGGGGGAAAAACTGTTTTTT	CASSRQGEKLFF
TRBV18	NA	TRBJ2-3	15	NA	TGTGCCAGCTCACCAACGACTAGTTTGGGGGATACGCAGTATTTT	CASSPTTSLGDTQYF
TRBV6-1	NA	TRBJ2-1	14	NA	TGTGCCAGCAGTGACAGGGACTCCTACAATGAGCAGTTCTTC	CASSDRDSYNEQFF
TRBV18	NA	TRBJ1-2	12	NA	TGTGCCACACCCCGTGAGAGCTATGGCTACACCTTC	CATPRESYGYTF
TRBV6-8	few	TRBJ2-4	17	TRBD1	TGTGCCAGCAGGTCTTCCGGACAGGGGGCGACTAAAAACATTCAGTACTTC	CASRSSGQGATKNIQYF
TRBV4-1	NA	TRBJ1-6	14	NA	TGCGCCAGCAGCCAAACAGGCCCCAATTCACCCCTCCACTTT	CASSQTGPNSPLHF
TRBV9	NA	TRBJ1-2	15	NA	TGTGCCAGCAGCCCTGGAGGTGGGAGGTTTTATGGCTACACCTTC	CASSPGGGRFYGYTF
TRBV25-1	NA	TRBJ1-4	16	NA	TGTGCCAGCAGTGCCCCGTCCGGGGTGGAGTTTGAAAAACTGTTTTTT	CASSAPSGVEFEKLFF
TRBV7-9	NA	TRBJ2-7	12	NA	TGTTCCAGCAGCTTATTAGGGACACCTCAGTACTTC	CSSSLLGTPQYF
TRBV14	NA	TRBJ2-2	17	TRBD1	TGTGCCAGCAGCCAATATCTGTCGGGACAGGGGATCGGGGAGCTGTTTTTT	CASSQYLSGQGIGELFF
TRBV15	NA	TRBJ1-3	15	NA	TGTGCCACCAGCAGAGATCACAACTCTGGAAACACCATATATTTT	CATSRDHNSGNTIYF
TRBV6-5	NA	TRBJ1-5	14	NA	TGTGCCAGCAGTCCCGAGATGGGCAATCAGCCCCAGCATTTT	CASSPEMGNQPQHF
TRBV10-3	NA	TRBJ1-6	15	NA	TGTGCCATCAGTGAGTCGATTAGGGAGCGGTCACCCCTCCACTTT	CAISESIRERSPLHF
TRBV29-1	NA	TRBJ1-2	13	TRBD1	TGCAGCGTCGGGGACAGTTTGAGAGAGGGCTACACCTTC	CSVGDSLREGYTF
TRBV7-9	NA	TRBJ2-5	11	NA	TGTGCCAGCACCGTCTCGGAGACCCAGTACTTC	CASTVSETQYF
TRBV29-1	NA	TRBJ2-2	16	TRBD2	TGCAGCCTTGGCGTCTTATGGGGGGGTAACACCGGGGAGCTGTTTTTT	CSLGVLWGGNTGELFF
TRBV6-6	NA	TRBJ1-2	14	TRBD1	TGTGCCAGCAGTTACGGTTTGACAGGGGAAGGGAACACCTTC	CASSYGLTGEGNTF
TRBV28	NA	TRBJ1-2	15	NA	TGTGCCAGCAGTTCCTGGGAGGGCTCGGACTATGGCTACACCTTC	CASSSWEGSDYGYTF
TRBV5-8	NA	TRBJ2-3	14	NA	TGTGCCAGCAGCTTGAGTACGGCGAGGGATACGCAGTATTTT	CASSLSTARDTQYF
TRBV30	NA	TRBJ2-2	16	NA	TGTGCCTGGAGCGTATCAGGCGGTAGGGGGACCGGGGAGCTGTTTTTT	CAWSVSGGRGTGELFF
TRBV6-5	NA	TRBJ1-1	15	TRBD1	TGTGCCAGCAGGGGACAGGGCGATCATTCCACTGAAGCTTTCTTT	CASRGQGDHSTEAFF
TRBV9	NA	TRBJ2-7	17	TRBD2	TGTGCCAGCAGCAGGGGGGGGACTAGCGGGACGTCGGGCGAGCAGTACTTC	CASSRGGTSGTSGEQYF
TRBV4-1	NA	TRBJ2-5	16	TRBD1	TGCGCCAGCAGGTTGAACCGGGACAGGGGGCAAGAGACCCAGTACTTC	CASRLNRDRGQETQYF
TRBV20-1	NA	TRBJ2-3	11	NA	TGCAGTGCTGCTATCGTAGATACGCAGTATTTT	CSAAIVDTQYF
TRBV6-1	NA	TRBJ2-7	15	TRBD2	TGTGCCAGCAGCAGTGCGGGGGGTTGGACCTACGAGCAGTACTTC	CASSSAGGWTYEQYF
TRBV7-8	NA	TRBJ1-1	18	TRBD1	TGTGCCAGCAGCCCTATAGACAGGGTCTCAAGCGTGAACACTGAAGCTTTCTTT	CASSPIDRVSSVNTEAFF
TRBV7-9	NA	TRBJ2-7	17	NA	TGTTCCAGCAGCTTATCGCTAGTGGGTTCAAGCTCCTACGAGCAGTACTTC	CSSSLSLVGSSSYEQYF